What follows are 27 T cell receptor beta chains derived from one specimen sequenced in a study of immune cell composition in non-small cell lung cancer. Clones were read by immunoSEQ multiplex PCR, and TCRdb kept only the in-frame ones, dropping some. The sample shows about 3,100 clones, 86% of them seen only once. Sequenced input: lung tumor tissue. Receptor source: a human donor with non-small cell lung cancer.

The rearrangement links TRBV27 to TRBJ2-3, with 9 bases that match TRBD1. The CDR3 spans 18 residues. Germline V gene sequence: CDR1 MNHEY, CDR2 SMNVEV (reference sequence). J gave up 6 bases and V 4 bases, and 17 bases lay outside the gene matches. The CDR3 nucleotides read TGTGCCAGCAGTTCCTATTCCATACAGGGGGCGCCCCCCGATACGCAGTATTTT. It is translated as CASSSYSIQGAPPDTQYF.

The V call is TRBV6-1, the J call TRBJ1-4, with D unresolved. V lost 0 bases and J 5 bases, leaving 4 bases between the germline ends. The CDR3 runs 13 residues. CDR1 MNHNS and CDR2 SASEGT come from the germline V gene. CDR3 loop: CASSEAENEKLFF. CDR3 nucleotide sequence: TGTGCCAGCAGTGAAGCAGAGAATGAAAAACTGTTTTTT.

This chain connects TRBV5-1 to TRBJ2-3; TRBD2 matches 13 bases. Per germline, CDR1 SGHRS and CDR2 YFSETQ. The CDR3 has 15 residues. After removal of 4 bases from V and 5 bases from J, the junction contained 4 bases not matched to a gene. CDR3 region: CASSVGLAGVDTQYF. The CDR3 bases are TGCGCCAGCAGCGTAGGACTAGCGGGAGTAGATACGCAGTATTTT.

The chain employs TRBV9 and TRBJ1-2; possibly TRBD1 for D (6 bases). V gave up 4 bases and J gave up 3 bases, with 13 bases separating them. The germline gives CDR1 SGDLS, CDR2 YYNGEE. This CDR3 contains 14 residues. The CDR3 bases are TGTGCCAGCAGCATTCGGGAGGGGGACTATGGCTACACCTTC. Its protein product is CASSIREGDYGYTF.

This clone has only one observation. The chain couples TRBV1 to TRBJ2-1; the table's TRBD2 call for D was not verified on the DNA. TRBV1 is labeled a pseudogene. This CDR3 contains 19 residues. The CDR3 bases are TGCACCAGCAGCCAAGATTTGCGCGGGACGAGAGCCTCGGGGTGTGAGCAGTTCTTC. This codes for CTSSQDLRGTRASGCEQFF.

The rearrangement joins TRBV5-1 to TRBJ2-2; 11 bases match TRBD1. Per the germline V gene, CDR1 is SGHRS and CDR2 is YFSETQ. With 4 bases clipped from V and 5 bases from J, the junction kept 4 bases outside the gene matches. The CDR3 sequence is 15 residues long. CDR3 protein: CASSLGQGGTGELFF. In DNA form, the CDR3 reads TGCGCCAGCAGCCTGGGACAGGGGGGAACCGGGGAGCTGTTTTTT.

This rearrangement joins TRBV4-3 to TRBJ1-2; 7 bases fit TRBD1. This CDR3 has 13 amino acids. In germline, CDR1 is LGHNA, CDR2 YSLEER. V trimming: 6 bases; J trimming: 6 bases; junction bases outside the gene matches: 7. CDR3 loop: CASRGFGTDGYTF. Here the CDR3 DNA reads TGCGCCAGCAGGGGATTCGGGACAGATGGCTACACCTTC.

The CDR3, as DNA: TGTGCCAGTCGGACAGGGGAGTATGGCTACACCTTC. It is translated as CASRTGEYGYTF. V is TRBV28 and J is TRBJ1-2; TRBD1 matches at 9 bases. The CDR3 contains 12 residues. The junction had 4 bases not matched to a gene; V was cut back by 9 bases and J by 5 bases. The germline CDR1 and CDR2 sequences are MDHEN and SYDVKM.

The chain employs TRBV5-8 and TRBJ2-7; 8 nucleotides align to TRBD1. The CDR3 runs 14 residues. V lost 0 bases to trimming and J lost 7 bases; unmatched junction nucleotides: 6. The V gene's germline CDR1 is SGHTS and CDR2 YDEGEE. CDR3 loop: CASSLGQGLREQYF. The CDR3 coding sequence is TGTGCCAGCAGCTTGGGACAGGGGCTAAGGGAGCAGTACTTC.

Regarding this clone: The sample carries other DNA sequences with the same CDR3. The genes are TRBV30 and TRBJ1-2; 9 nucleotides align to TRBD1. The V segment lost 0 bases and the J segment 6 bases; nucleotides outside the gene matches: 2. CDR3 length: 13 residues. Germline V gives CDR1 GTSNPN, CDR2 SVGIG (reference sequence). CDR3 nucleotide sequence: TGTGCCTGGAGTGTAAGACAGGGGGATGGCTACACCTTC. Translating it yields CAWSVRQGDGYTF.

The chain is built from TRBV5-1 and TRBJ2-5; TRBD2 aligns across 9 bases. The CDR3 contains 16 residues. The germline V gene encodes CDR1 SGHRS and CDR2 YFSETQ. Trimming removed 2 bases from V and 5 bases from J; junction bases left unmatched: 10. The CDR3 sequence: CASSFFGGGAGETQYF. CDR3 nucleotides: TGCGCCAGCAGCTTTTTCGGCGGGGGGGCCGGTGAGACCCAGTACTTC.

The CDR3 sequence is CASSGQGVENGYTF. The CDR3 DNA reads as TGTGCCAGCAGTGGACAGGGGGTGGAGAATGGCTACACCTTC. The chain couples TRBV6-1 to TRBJ1-2; TRBD1 agrees at 9 bases. CDR3 size: 14 residues. The V segment lost 4 bases and the J segment 6 bases; nucleotides outside the gene matches: 6. Germline CDR1 is MNHNS and CDR2 is SASEGT.

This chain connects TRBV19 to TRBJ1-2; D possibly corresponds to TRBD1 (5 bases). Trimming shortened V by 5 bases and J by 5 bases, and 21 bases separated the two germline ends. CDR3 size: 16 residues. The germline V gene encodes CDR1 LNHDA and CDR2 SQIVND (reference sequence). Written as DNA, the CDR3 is TGTGCCAGTAGTCTTCCCGGGACGCGGAGGGCTTATGGCTACACCTTC. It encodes CASSLPGTRRAYGYTF.

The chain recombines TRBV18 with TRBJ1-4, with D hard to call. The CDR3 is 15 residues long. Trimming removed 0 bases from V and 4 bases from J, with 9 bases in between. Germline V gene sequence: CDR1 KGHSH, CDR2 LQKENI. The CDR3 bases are TGTGCCAGCTCACCACCGGCGGGTAATAATGAAAAACTGTTTTTT. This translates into CASSPPAGNNEKLFF. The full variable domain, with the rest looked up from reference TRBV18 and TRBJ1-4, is NAGVMQNPRHLVRRRGQEARLRCSPMKGHSHVYWYRQLPEEGLKFMVYLQKENIIDESGMPKERFSAEFPKEGPSILRIQQVVRGDSAAYFCASSPPAGNNEKLFFGSGTQLSVL.

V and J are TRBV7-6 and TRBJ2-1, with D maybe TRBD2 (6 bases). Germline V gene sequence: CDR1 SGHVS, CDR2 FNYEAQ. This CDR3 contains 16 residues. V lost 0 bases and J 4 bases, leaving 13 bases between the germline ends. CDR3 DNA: TGTGCCAGCAGCTTAGCTGCCCGACGGGGGTACAATGAGCAGTTCTTC. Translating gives CASSLAARRGYNEQFF.

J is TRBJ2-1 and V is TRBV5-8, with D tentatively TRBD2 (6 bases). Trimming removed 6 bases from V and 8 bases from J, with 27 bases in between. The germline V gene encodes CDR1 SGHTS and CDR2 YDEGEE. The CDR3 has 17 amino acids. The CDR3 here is CASKPAWVLGSRDEQFF. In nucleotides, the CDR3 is TGTGCCAGCAAGCCTGCCTGGGTTCTCGGGAGTCGCGATGAGCAGTTCTTC.

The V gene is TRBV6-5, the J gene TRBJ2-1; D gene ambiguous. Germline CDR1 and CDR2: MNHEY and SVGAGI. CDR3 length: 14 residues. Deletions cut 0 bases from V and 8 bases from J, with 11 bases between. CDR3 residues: CASSYSFPAYEQFF. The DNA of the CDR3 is TGTGCCAGCAGTTACTCTTTTCCTGCGTATGAGCAGTTCTTC.

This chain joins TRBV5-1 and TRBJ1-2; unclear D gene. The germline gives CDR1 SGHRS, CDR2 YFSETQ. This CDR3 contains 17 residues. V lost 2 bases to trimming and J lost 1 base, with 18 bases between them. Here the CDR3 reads CASSLQRGPVGNYGYTF. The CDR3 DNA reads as TGCGCCAGCAGCTTACAACGCGGGCCAGTCGGTAACTATGGCTACACCTTC.

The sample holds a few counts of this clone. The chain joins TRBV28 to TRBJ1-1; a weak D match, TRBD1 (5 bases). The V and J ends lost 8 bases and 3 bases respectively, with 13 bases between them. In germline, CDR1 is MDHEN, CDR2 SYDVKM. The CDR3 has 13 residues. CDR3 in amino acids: CASVRGDYTEAFF. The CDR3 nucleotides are TGTGCCAGCGTACGGGGGGATTACACTGAAGCTTTCTTT.

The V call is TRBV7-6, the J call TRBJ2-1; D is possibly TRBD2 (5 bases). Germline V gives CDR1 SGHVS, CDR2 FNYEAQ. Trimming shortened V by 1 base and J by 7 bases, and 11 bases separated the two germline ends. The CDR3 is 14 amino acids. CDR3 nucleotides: TGTGCCAGCAGCTTAGTGGCTAGCTGGAATGAGCAGTTCTTC. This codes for CASSLVASWNEQFF.

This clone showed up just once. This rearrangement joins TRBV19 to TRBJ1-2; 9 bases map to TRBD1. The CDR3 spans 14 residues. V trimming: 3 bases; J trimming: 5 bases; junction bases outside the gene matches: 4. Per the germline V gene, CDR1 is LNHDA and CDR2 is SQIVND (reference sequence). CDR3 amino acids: CASSITGTGYGYTF. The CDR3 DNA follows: TGTGCCAGTAGTATCACCGGGACAGGGTATGGCTACACCTTC.

The CDR3 here is CASSRGDVDTEAFF. The CDR3 region has the DNA TGTGCCAGCAGCCGCGGCGATGTGGACACTGAAGCTTTCTTT. The chain combines TRBV11-2 with TRBJ1-1; D unclear. The V gene's germline CDR1 is SGHAT and CDR2 FQNNGV. V dropped 5 bases and J dropped 3 bases, with 13 bases sitting between them. The CDR3 spans 14 residues.

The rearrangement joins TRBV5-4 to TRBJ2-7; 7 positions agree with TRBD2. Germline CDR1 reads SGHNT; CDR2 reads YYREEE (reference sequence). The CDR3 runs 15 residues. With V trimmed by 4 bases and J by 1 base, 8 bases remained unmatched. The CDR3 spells CASSLRASGSYEQYF. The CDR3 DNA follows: TGTGCCAGCAGCCTGCGCGCTAGCGGTTCCTACGAGCAGTACTTC. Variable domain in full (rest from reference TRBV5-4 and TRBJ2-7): ETGVTQSPTHLIKTRGQQVTLRCSSQSGHNTVSWYQQALGQGPQFIFQYYREEENGRGNFPPRFSGLQFPNYSSELNVNALELDDSALYLCASSLRASGSYEQYFGPGTRLTVT.

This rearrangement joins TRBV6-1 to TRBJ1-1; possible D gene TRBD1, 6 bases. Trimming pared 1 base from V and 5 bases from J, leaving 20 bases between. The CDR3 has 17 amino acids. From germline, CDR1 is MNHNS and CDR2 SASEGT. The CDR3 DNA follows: TGTGCCAGCAGTGAAGGCTATGGGGGCAGGGGTCTGACTGAAGCTTTCTTT. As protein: CASSEGYGGRGLTEAFF.

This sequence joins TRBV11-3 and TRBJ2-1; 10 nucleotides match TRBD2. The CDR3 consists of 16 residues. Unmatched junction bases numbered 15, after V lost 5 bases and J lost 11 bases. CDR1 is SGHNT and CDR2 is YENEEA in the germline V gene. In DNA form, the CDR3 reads TGTGCCAGCAGCCAGGGGATCGACAGGGGACTAGCGAAGCAGTTCTTC. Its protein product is CASSQGIDRGLAKQFF.

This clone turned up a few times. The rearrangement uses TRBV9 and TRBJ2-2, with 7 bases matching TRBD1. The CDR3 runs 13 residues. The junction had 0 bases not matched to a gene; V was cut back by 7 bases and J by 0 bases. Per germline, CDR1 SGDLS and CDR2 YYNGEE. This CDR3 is CASGTANTGELFF. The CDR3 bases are TGTGCCAGCGGGACAGCGAACACCGGGGAGCTGTTTTTT.

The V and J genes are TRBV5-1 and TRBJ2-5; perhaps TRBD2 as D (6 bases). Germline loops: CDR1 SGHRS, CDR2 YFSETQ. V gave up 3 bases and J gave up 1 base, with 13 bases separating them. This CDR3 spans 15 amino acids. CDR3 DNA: TGCGCCAGCAGCTCAGCCGGAGGGAGCCAAGAGACCCAGTACTTC. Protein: CASSSAGGSQETQYF. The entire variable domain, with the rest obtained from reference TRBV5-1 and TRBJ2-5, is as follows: KAGVTQTPRYLIKTRGQQVTLSCSPISGHRSVSWYQQTPGQGLQFLFEYFSETQRNKGNFPGRFSGRQFSNSRSEMNVSTLELGDSALYLCASSSAGGSQETQYFGPGTRLLVL.